The clone carrying this TCR beta chain was found a few times. Its antigen is unidentified. The record originates from a study of STAT5B mutations in CD4+ large granular lymphocyte leukemia. Overall study results and limits: About a quarter of private leukemic clonotypes occurred rarely in other patients' non-leukemic repertoires.

The table came from immunoSEQ multiplex PCR; TCRdb's copy has only in-frame clones and leaves some out. The sample holds over 30,000 clones, 81% seen once. The CDR3 totals 13 residues. Germline lookup yields CDR1 ENHRY and CDR2 SYGVKD. The V end lost 0 bases, the J end lost 13 bases, and 15 bases lay between the germline ends. The receptor was isolated from a human donor in good health. The chain carries TRBV10-3 and TRBJ1-2; D is uncertain. Sequencing used CD4+ T cells from blood buffy coats. Written as DNA, the CDR3 is TGTGCCATCAGTGAGTCTGCCTCGGCCGGTTTCACCTTC. Translating gives CAISESASAGFTF.